This is a list of T cell receptor beta chains from one sample in a study of control samples from healthy donors and cancer patients. Repertoires were generated with immunoSEQ multiplex PCR, while TCRdb's copy carries only in-frame clones and drops some. The data hold 70,000 to 95,000 clones, with more than 75% observed a single time. The specimen was blood. The receptors derive from a man aged 45 to 65 in good health. Each CDR3 is given with its conserved first and last residue. Each record gives: D gene, V gene, J gene, clone size, CDR3 DNA, CDR3 protein. A D gene is named only where the DNA matches it firmly. For some rows the clone size is stated as once, few or many, or as a class when expanded; others skip it.

d_call: .
v_call: TRBV20-1
j_call: TRBJ2-3
clone_size: .
cdr3_nt: TGCAGTGCTAGTATAGCCGTGAAAGGGACAGATACGCAGTATTTT
cdr3_aa: CSASIAVKGTDTQYF

d_call: .
v_call: TRBV5-6
j_call: TRBJ2-7
clone_size: .
cdr3_nt: TGTGCCAGCAGCTCCGGGACACACGAGCAGTACTTC
cdr3_aa: CASSSGTHEQYF

d_call: .
v_call: TRBV6-6
j_call: TRBJ2-7
clone_size: .
cdr3_nt: TGTGCCAGCATTCCGACGGGCTCCTACGAGCAGTACTTC
cdr3_aa: CASIPTGSYEQYF

d_call: TRBD2
v_call: TRBV6-6
j_call: TRBJ2-1
clone_size: .
cdr3_nt: TGTGCCAGCAGCGACGGGACTAGATTTAACAATGAGCAGTTCTTC
cdr3_aa: CASSDGTRFNNEQFF

d_call: .
v_call: TRBV30
j_call: TRBJ1-5
clone_size: .
cdr3_nt: TGTGCCTGGAGTATCAGGGAGAATCAGCCCCAGCATTTT
cdr3_aa: CAWSIRENQPQHF

d_call: .
v_call: TRBV5-1
j_call: TRBJ1-3
clone_size: once
cdr3_nt: TGCGCCAGCAGCTCACAATTGGGGGTCCACACCATATATTTT
cdr3_aa: CASSSQLGVHTIYF

d_call: .
v_call: TRBV2
j_call: TRBJ2-1
clone_size: .
cdr3_nt: TGTGCCAGCATTAGGGAGAGCTCCTACAATGAGCAGTTCTTC
cdr3_aa: CASIRESSYNEQFF

d_call: .
v_call: TRBV5-1
j_call: TRBJ2-5
clone_size: .
cdr3_nt: TGCGCCAGCAGCCCAGGGACGGAGGGGGAGACCCAGTACTTC
cdr3_aa: CASSPGTEGETQYF

d_call: .
v_call: TRBV2
j_call: TRBJ1-1
clone_size: few
cdr3_nt: TGTGCCAGCAGCCAGGACCCGGGGGCGGGTGGCACTGAAGCTTTCTTT
cdr3_aa: CASSQDPGAGGTEAFF

d_call: .
v_call: TRBV19
j_call: TRBJ1-5
clone_size: .
cdr3_nt: TGTGCCAGTAGGGTCCCCGGGGGCAATCAGCCCCAGCATTTT
cdr3_aa: CASRVPGGNQPQHF

d_call: .
v_call: TRBV2
j_call: TRBJ1-3
clone_size: few
cdr3_nt: TGTGCCAGCAGTGATCAGGAGGGACTGGGGAACACCATATATTTT
cdr3_aa: CASSDQEGLGNTIYF

d_call: .
v_call: TRBV5-1
j_call: TRBJ1-1
clone_size: .
cdr3_nt: TGCGCCAGCAGCTTGAACCAGAACACTGAAGCTTTCTTT
cdr3_aa: CASSLNQNTEAFF

d_call: .
v_call: TRBV28
j_call: TRBJ2-7
clone_size: once
cdr3_nt: TGTGCCAGCAGTTTGGAGGGGTACGAGCAGTACTTC
cdr3_aa: CASSLEGYEQYF

d_call: .
v_call: TRBV6-1
j_call: TRBJ1-1
clone_size: .
cdr3_nt: TGTGCCAGCAGTGAAGCGCTTTACAGCATGAACACTGAAGCTTTCTTT
cdr3_aa: CASSEALYSMNTEAFF

d_call: .
v_call: TRBV5-5
j_call: TRBJ1-2
clone_size: .
cdr3_nt: TGTGCCAGCAGTGCGGACAGTTTCTATGGCTACACCTTC
cdr3_aa: CASSADSFYGYTF

d_call: .
v_call: TRBV5-1
j_call: TRBJ2-1
clone_size: .
cdr3_nt: TGCGCCAGCACCTCGTCTGTATCCGGATACAATGAGCAGTTCTTC
cdr3_aa: CASTSSVSGYNEQFF

d_call: .
v_call: TRBV5-1
j_call: TRBJ1-1
clone_size: once
cdr3_nt: TGCGCCAGCAGCTTGGAGGGTACTGAAGCTTTCTTT
cdr3_aa: CASSLEGTEAFF

d_call: TRBD1
v_call: TRBV5-1
j_call: TRBJ1-4
clone_size: .
cdr3_nt: TGCGCCAGCAGCTGGACCACAGGGGCAACTAATGAAAAACTGTTTTTT
cdr3_aa: CASSWTTGATNEKLFF

d_call: .
v_call: TRBV3-1/TRBV3-2
j_call: TRBJ2-3
clone_size: .
cdr3_nt: TGTGCCAGCAGCCAAGGGGAGTCGGTTACGCAGTATTTT
cdr3_aa: CASSQGESVTQYF

d_call: TRBD2
v_call: TRBV11-2
j_call: TRBJ2-4
clone_size: .
cdr3_nt: TGTGCCAGCAGCTTTGGACTAGCGGGAGTTCGTCAGTACTTC
cdr3_aa: CASSFGLAGVRQYF

d_call: .
v_call: TRBV30
j_call: TRBJ2-2
clone_size: .
cdr3_nt: TGTGCCTGGAGTGTAAAGGCGCAGCTGTTTTTT
cdr3_aa: CAWSVKAQLFF

d_call: TRBD1
v_call: TRBV7-3
j_call: TRBJ2-1
clone_size: .
cdr3_nt: TGTGCCAGCAGCTTAACAGGGGGCCCCTACAATGAGCAGTTCTTC
cdr3_aa: CASSLTGGPYNEQFF

d_call: TRBD1
v_call: TRBV5-6
j_call: TRBJ2-7
clone_size: .
cdr3_nt: TGTGCCAGCAGCTTGGGGACAGGGATCCGCGAGCAGTACTTC
cdr3_aa: CASSLGTGIREQYF

d_call: TRBD2
v_call: TRBV7-9
j_call: TRBJ2-3
clone_size: .
cdr3_nt: TGTGCCAGCAGCCCCTCCACAGCGGGAGCGGCAGATACGCAGTATTTT
cdr3_aa: CASSPSTAGAADTQYF

d_call: .
v_call: TRBV30
j_call: TRBJ1-3
clone_size: .
cdr3_nt: TGTGCCTGGAACTCAGGTACAGGAAACACCATATATTTT
cdr3_aa: CAWNSGTGNTIYF

d_call: .
v_call: TRBV9
j_call: TRBJ1-1
clone_size: .
cdr3_nt: TGTGCCAGCAGCGGAGGACACGACAGCTTTGAAGCTTTCTTT
cdr3_aa: CASSGGHDSFEAFF

d_call: TRBD2
v_call: TRBV6-4
j_call: TRBJ2-3
clone_size: few
cdr3_nt: TGTGCCAGCAGTGAGGGGACTAGCGGGGGAACAGATACGCAGTATTTT
cdr3_aa: CASSEGTSGGTDTQYF

d_call: .
v_call: TRBV5-8
j_call: TRBJ1-5
clone_size: .
cdr3_nt: TGTGCCAGCGCCGGAGGAGGGACCCGCTCCTATAGCAATCAGCCCCAGCATTTT
cdr3_aa: CASAGGGTRSYSNQPQHF

d_call: .
v_call: TRBV2
j_call: TRBJ1-1
clone_size: .
cdr3_nt: TGTGCTACCAGAGGGGCCAGGGCATATAACACTGAAGCTTTCTTT
cdr3_aa: CATRGARAYNTEAFF

d_call: .
v_call: TRBV5-5
j_call: TRBJ2-2
clone_size: .
cdr3_nt: TGTGCCAGCTACAGGGAAGCGAACACCGGGGAGCTGTTTTTT
cdr3_aa: CASYREANTGELFF

d_call: TRBD1
v_call: TRBV6-5
j_call: TRBJ1-3
clone_size: .
cdr3_nt: TGTGCCACCCGACAGGGGTCCGGAAACACCATATATTTT
cdr3_aa: CATRQGSGNTIYF

d_call: TRBD1
v_call: TRBV6-1
j_call: TRBJ2-2
clone_size: .
cdr3_nt: TGTGCCAGCAGTGTCCGGGACAGGGCGAACACCGGGGAGCTGTTTTTT
cdr3_aa: CASSVRDRANTGELFF

d_call: TRBD1
v_call: TRBV5-6
j_call: TRBJ1-2
clone_size: .
cdr3_nt: TGTGCCAGCAGCCCCCCCGGACAGGGGCCGCTAGGCTATGGCTACACCTTC
cdr3_aa: CASSPPGQGPLGYGYTF

d_call: TRBD1
v_call: TRBV6-6
j_call: TRBJ1-4
clone_size: .
cdr3_nt: TGTGCCAGCATAGGGACAGAAAATGAAAAACTGTTTTTT
cdr3_aa: CASIGTENEKLFF

d_call: TRBD1
v_call: TRBV10-3
j_call: TRBJ2-5
clone_size: once
cdr3_nt: TGTGCCATCAGACATGACAGGGGGCAAGAGACCCAGTACTTC
cdr3_aa: CAIRHDRGQETQYF

d_call: .
v_call: TRBV5-1
j_call: TRBJ2-5
clone_size: .
cdr3_nt: TGCGCCAGCAGCTACGGCCAAGAGACCCAGTACTTC
cdr3_aa: CASSYGQETQYF

d_call: TRBD2
v_call: TRBV10-1
j_call: TRBJ2-5
clone_size: .
cdr3_nt: TGCGCCAGCAGTGAGTCTTGGACTAGCGGAGAGACCCAGTACTTC
cdr3_aa: CASSESWTSGETQYF

d_call: .
v_call: TRBV21-1
j_call: TRBJ1-1
clone_size: .
cdr3_nt: TGTGCCAGCAGCAATAGGGGTGGCGGCAGGGCAAACACTGAAGCTTTCTTT
cdr3_aa: CASSNRGGGRANTEAFF

d_call: .
v_call: TRBV24-1
j_call: TRBJ2-1
clone_size: .
cdr3_nt: TGTGCCACCAGTGCCGCAGCGCAAAATGAGCAGTTCTTC
cdr3_aa: CATSAAAQNEQFF

d_call: .
v_call: TRBV10-3
j_call: TRBJ1-1
clone_size: .
cdr3_nt: TGTGCCATCAGTGAGTCTGGGGCGGGCACTGAAGCTTTCTTT
cdr3_aa: CAISESGAGTEAFF

d_call: .
v_call: TRBV5-6
j_call: TRBJ1-2
clone_size: .
cdr3_nt: TGTGCCAGCAGCTTGGCTGGGATTGAAAGCTACACCTTC
cdr3_aa: CASSLAGIESYTF

d_call: TRBD1
v_call: TRBV5-4
j_call: TRBJ2-2
clone_size: .
cdr3_nt: TGTGCCAGCAGCCCGGGGACAGTACTCACCGGGGAGCTGTTTTTT
cdr3_aa: CASSPGTVLTGELFF

d_call: .
v_call: TRBV11-2
j_call: TRBJ2-7
clone_size: .
cdr3_nt: TGTGCCAGCAGCTTAGAGGTAGCGGAGCGCTACGAGCAGTACTTC
cdr3_aa: CASSLEVAERYEQYF

d_call: .
v_call: TRBV7-2
j_call: TRBJ2-5
clone_size: .
cdr3_nt: TGTGCCAGCAGCTTAGAAGTAGGGAGGACCGAGACCCAGTACTTC
cdr3_aa: CASSLEVGRTETQYF

d_call: .
v_call: TRBV5-8
j_call: TRBJ2-1
clone_size: .
cdr3_nt: TGTGCCAGCAGCTTTAGGCCTTGGGGAACGCAGTTCTTC
cdr3_aa: CASSFRPWGTQFF

d_call: TRBD2
v_call: TRBV30
j_call: TRBJ2-7
clone_size: .
cdr3_nt: TGTGCCTGGTCCAACTTCCCGGGACTAGCGGGGACGTACGAGCAGTACTTC
cdr3_aa: CAWSNFPGLAGTYEQYF

d_call: TRBD1
v_call: TRBV9
j_call: TRBJ2-3
clone_size: .
cdr3_nt: TGTGCCAGCAGCGTTGGGACAGTTAGCACAGATACGCAGTATTTT
cdr3_aa: CASSVGTVSTDTQYF